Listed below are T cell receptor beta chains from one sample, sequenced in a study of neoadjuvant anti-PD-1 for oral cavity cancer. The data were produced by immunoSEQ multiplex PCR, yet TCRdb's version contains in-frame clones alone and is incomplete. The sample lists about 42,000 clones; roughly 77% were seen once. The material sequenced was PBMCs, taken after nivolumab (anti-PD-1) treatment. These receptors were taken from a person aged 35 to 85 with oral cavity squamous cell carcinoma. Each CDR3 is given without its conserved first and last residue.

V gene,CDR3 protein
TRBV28,ASSRSNYGYT
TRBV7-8,ASSTLRQGVDGYT
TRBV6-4,ASSRGTGGYTEAF
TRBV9,ASSVVPRGSGDTQY
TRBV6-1,ASSETRGKGLVSNQPQH
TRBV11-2,ASSSSSGRFTYNEQF
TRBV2,ASSEALRDEQY
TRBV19,ASSGGARKAEAF
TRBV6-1,ASSQRGDSFYGYT
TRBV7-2,ASSFDRNSPLH
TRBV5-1,ASSLGRGGAPDTQY
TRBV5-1,ASREQGRWGYT
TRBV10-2,ASSATSNQPQH
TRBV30,AWSVGFTGELF
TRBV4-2,ASSQASGGSAYEQY
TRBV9,ASSSRLGNTEAF
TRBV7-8,ASSFRDYNEQF
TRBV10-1,ASGTRTSGGQEQY
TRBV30,AWRDGNYGYT
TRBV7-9,ASSLTGVGGYT
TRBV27,ASQRTENNEQF
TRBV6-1,ASTQRGGNYGYT
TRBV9,ASSVEADTTYEQY
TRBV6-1,ASSLTSALGEKLF
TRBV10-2,ALTPNRGVTGELF
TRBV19,ASSNREWGTQY
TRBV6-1,ASRRQSNQPQH
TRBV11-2,ASSSPGTDFSYEQY
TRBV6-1,ASRPTGVGGHT
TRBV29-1,SVELFNEQF
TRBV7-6,ASRLRPGGNEKLF
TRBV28,ASSTTSQSSYEQY
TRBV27,ASSLRGGENNEQF